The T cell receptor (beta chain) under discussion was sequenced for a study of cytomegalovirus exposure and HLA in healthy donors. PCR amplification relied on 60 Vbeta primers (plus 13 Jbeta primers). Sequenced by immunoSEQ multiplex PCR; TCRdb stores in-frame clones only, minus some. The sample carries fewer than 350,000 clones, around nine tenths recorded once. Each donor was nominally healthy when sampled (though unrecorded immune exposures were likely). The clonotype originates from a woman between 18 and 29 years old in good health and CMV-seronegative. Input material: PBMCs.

CDR3 in DNA: TGTGCCAGCAGGAGCGCCTTTACCACCCTCAGACCGTACGAGCAGTACTTC. It codes for CASRSAFTTLRPYEQYF. The chain is built from TRBV2 and TRBJ2-7; no reliable D call. Trimming left V 6 bases short and J 4 bases short, with 25 bases between. The CDR3 is 17 amino acids. The germline V gene has CDR1 SNHLY and CDR2 FYNNEI.